A selection of T cell receptor beta chains follows, all from one sample in a study of CD8+ T cells in alopecia areata. Assay: immunoSEQ multiplex PCR; the TCRdb copy retains only in-frame clones and omits some. The data show over 100,000 clones, with about half seen just once and roughly 0.45% held by the top ten. Sequencing used CD4+ T cells sorted from blood, obtained at week 4, from a patient treated with tofacitinib. These receptors all come from a human donor with alopecia areata. The conserved cysteine and the conserved F or W are not part of the CDR3 here. Size tells how often a clone was seen (once, few, many) or the class of an expanded clone, and some rows leave it out.

CDR3: ASSGGTSGTDTQY
J: TRBJ2-3
size: few
V: TRBV11-3

CDR3: ASSPNKGLRVTGANVLT
J: TRBJ2-6
size: .
V: TRBV18

CDR3: ATSNERTPYEQY
J: TRBJ2-7
size: .
V: TRBV15

CDR3: ASSSGAGARSYNEQF
J: TRBJ2-1
size: .
V: TRBV30

CDR3: SVGRVLLTEAF
J: TRBJ1-1
size: .
V: TRBV29-1

CDR3: SVEGPIGYNEQF
J: TRBJ2-1
size: .
V: TRBV29-1

CDR3: AWNKQGAHYEQY
J: TRBJ2-7
size: few
V: TRBV30

CDR3: AWSHPPNYEQY
J: TRBJ2-7
size: few
V: TRBV30

CDR3: ASSHGQGSNEKLF
J: TRBJ1-4
size: few
V: TRBV4-2

CDR3: ASSEQGTAGELF
J: TRBJ2-2
size: few
V: TRBV6-4

CDR3: ASSLVGDRGQNEQY
J: TRBJ2-7
size: .
V: TRBV7-8

CDR3: ASSFWTGHSGANVLT
J: TRBJ2-6
size: .
V: TRBV5-6

CDR3: ASSPPGDRIGNIQY
J: TRBJ2-4
size: .
V: TRBV7-9

CDR3: ASSLIGQAGYGYT
J: TRBJ1-2
size: .
V: TRBV7-9

CDR3: ASREGTDHEQY
J: TRBJ2-7
size: few
V: TRBV5-1

CDR3: AISEGRENNEQF
J: TRBJ2-1
size: .
V: TRBV10-3

CDR3: ASSPGLANTGELF
J: TRBJ2-2
size: few
V: TRBV7-3

CDR3: AWSRRRGVNTEAF
J: TRBJ1-1
size: few
V: TRBV30

CDR3: ASSSPRWGTGTEAF
J: TRBJ1-1
size: .
V: TRBV27

CDR3: ASSLSGQRAQPQH
J: TRBJ1-5
size: .
V: TRBV27

CDR3: SGCGRAWNEQF
J: TRBJ2-1
size: .
V: TRBV29-1

CDR3: ASSYDRNYGYT
J: TRBJ1-2
size: .
V: TRBV6-6

CDR3: ASRQDTDTQY
J: TRBJ2-3
size: few
V: TRBV5-1

CDR3: SVPSTSTGLDTQY
J: TRBJ2-3
size: .
V: TRBV29-1

CDR3: ASSPQGSNSPLH
J: TRBJ1-6
size: .
V: TRBV19

CDR3: ASSGDSTYEQY
J: TRBJ2-7
size: .
V: TRBV6-6

CDR3: ASNSGGTDTQY
J: TRBJ2-3
size: few
V: TRBV9

CDR3: ASNAMGTGDTEAF
J: TRBJ1-1
size: .
V: TRBV6-5

CDR3: ASSILGAGYGYT
J: TRBJ1-2
size: few
V: TRBV19

CDR3: ASTVQGWTGELF
J: TRBJ2-2
size: few
V: TRBV19

CDR3: SGGWGYEQY
J: TRBJ2-7
size: .
V: TRBV29-1

CDR3: ASSKGAPNTGELF
J: TRBJ2-2
size: .
V: TRBV6-5

CDR3: ASSHLLAGYYEQY
J: TRBJ2-7
size: .
V: TRBV14

CDR3: ASSLSPSDTQY
J: TRBJ2-3
size: few
V: TRBV7-2

CDR3: STGQNTEAF
J: TRBJ1-1
size: .
V: TRBV29-1

CDR3: ASSGQGNQPQH
J: TRBJ1-5
size: few
V: TRBV2

CDR3: AWRSPGQGWAF
J: TRBJ1-1
size: .
V: TRBV30

CDR3: ASSSSPKAF
J: TRBJ1-1
size: once
V: TRBV11-2

CDR3: ASSLSTEAF
J: TRBJ1-1
size: few
V: TRBV7-9

CDR3: ASSLALGSGSYGDEQF
J: TRBJ2-1
size: .
V: TRBV5-6

CDR3: AWRLGQENTEAF
J: TRBJ1-1
size: once
V: TRBV30

CDR3: ASRSTGYGPYEQY
J: TRBJ2-7
size: once
V: TRBV5-1

CDR3: SVRGRLTDTQY
J: TRBJ2-3
size: .
V: TRBV29-1

CDR3: AGTVGYGYT
J: TRBJ1-2
size: .
V: TRBV30

CDR3: SVEVSVNTEAF
J: TRBJ1-1
size: .
V: TRBV29-1

CDR3: ATSQVSTTEAF
J: TRBJ1-1
size: many
V: TRBV7-7

CDR3: ASSPQSLNTEAF
J: TRBJ1-1
size: few
V: TRBV18

CDR3: ASKPDPGTPSPLH
J: TRBJ1-6
size: few
V: TRBV6-5

CDR3: ASSRWAGGNTIY
J: TRBJ1-3
size: .
V: TRBV5-1

CDR3: SVEGKAVWETQY
J: TRBJ2-5
size: .
V: TRBV29-1

CDR3: ASSLVRGRLGEQY
J: TRBJ2-7
size: .
V: TRBV7-8

CDR3: ASSARETVGETQY
J: TRBJ2-5
size: few
V: TRBV7-9

CDR3: ASSYDMGGGGAPYGYT
J: TRBJ1-2
size: .
V: TRBV7-9